A selection of T cell receptor beta chains follows, all from one sample in a study of T cell changes during pregnancy in multiple sclerosis. Profiled with immunoSEQ multiplex PCR; TCRdb holds only in-frame clones, not every one. The sample consists of about 46,000 clones, less than 95% of them appearing once. The sequenced sample was CD8+ T cells from peripheral blood mononuclear cells, obtained in the second trimester of pregnancy. The receptors derive from a female donor with multiple sclerosis, enrolled in a pregnancy study. Each CDR3 is given with its conserved first and last residue. A D gene is named only where the DNA matches it firmly. Some rows have no size entry. The others give once, few or many, or a class for an expanded clone.

D	V	J	size	CDR3	DNA
TRBD1	TRBV9	TRBJ1-6	few	CASNTGGGSPLHF	TGTGCCAGCAACACAGGGGGTGGTTCACCCCTCCACTTT
-	TRBV7-9	TRBJ1-5	few	CASRGGDQPQHF	TGTGCCAGCAGGGGGGGGGATCAGCCCCAGCATTTT
TRBD1	TRBV4-2	TRBJ2-1	-	CASSQGTGLTVEQFF	TGTGCCAGCAGCCAAGGGACAGGGCTTACAGTGGAGCAGTTCTTC
-	TRBV2	TRBJ2-5	-	CASPGKAREETQYF	TGTGCCAGCCCCGGGAAGGCCAGAGAAGAGACCCAGTACTTC
TRBD2	TRBV27	TRBJ2-1	-	CASSLSGVPYNEQFF	TGTGCCAGCAGTCTTAGCGGGGTGCCCTACAATGAGCAGTTCTTC
TRBD1	TRBV29-1	TRBJ1-2	-	CSVDGQGGGYTF	TGCAGCGTTGATGGACAGGGTGGGGGCTACACCTTC
-	TRBV19	TRBJ1-1	-	CASSIAGSGTEAFF	TGTGCCAGTAGTATAGCCGGGTCTGGGACTGAAGCTTTCTTT
-	TRBV15	TRBJ1-3	-	CATSRDWRGTGNTIYF	TGTGCCACCAGCAGAGATTGGAGGGGTACTGGAAACACCATATATTTT
TRBD1	TRBV28	TRBJ1-4	-	CASSQTGEGEKLFF	TGTGCCAGCAGCCAAACAGGGGAAGGAGAAAAACTGTTTTTT
-	TRBV4-1	TRBJ1-5	-	CASSQGPSNQPQHF	TGCGCCAGCAGCCAAGGGCCTAGCAATCAGCCCCAGCATTTT
-	TRBV9	TRBJ2-7	-	CASSGPGARPYEQYF	TGTGCCAGCAGCGGTCCAGGGGCCCGACCCTACGAGCAGTACTTC
TRBD2	TRBV4-1	TRBJ2-7	-	CASSPSSGGAYEQYF	TGCGCCAGCAGCCCCTCTAGCGGGGGGGCCTACGAGCAGTACTTC
TRBD2	TRBV6-4	TRBJ2-3	few	CASSDRGETDTQYF	TGTGCCAGCAGTGACCGGGGGGAGACAGATACGCAGTATTTT
-	TRBV7-2	TRBJ2-1	few	CASSSGTREQFF	TGTGCCAGCAGCTCAGGGACACGCGAGCAGTTCTTC
TRBD2	TRBV4-1	TRBJ2-2	-	CASSQEGGSGAGGGLFF	TGCGCCAGCAGCCAAGAGGGCGGTTCGGGAGCGGGAGGGGGGCTGTTTTTT
TRBD2	TRBV4-1	TRBJ2-3	-	CASSPTSGDTQYF	TGCGCCAGCAGCCCGACTAGCGGGGATACGCAGTATTTT
-	TRBV9	TRBJ1-1	once	CASSVGAGNTEAFF	TGTGCCAGCAGCGTAGGGGCCGGAAACACTGAAGCTTTCTTT
-	TRBV7-8	TRBJ1-1	-	CASSFAGPYERGGGTEAFF	TGTGCCAGCAGCTTTGCGGGGCCATACGAACGGGGTGGAGGCACTGAAGCTTTCTTT
TRBD1	TRBV19	TRBJ2-2	-	CAISGTGITGELFF	TGTGCCATCTCCGGGACAGGGATCACCGGGGAGCTGTTTTTT
TRBD1	TRBV2	TRBJ1-2	-	CANSRTGGVYGYTF	TGTGCCAACAGTCGGACAGGGGGCGTCTATGGCTACACCTTC
TRBD2	TRBV6-4	TRBJ2-3	-	CASSDSKRGSTDTQYF	TGTGCCAGCAGTGACTCAAAGCGGGGGAGCACAGATACGCAGTATTTT
-	TRBV19	TRBJ1-1	-	CASGPGLDTEAFF	TGTGCCAGTGGACCGGGGTTGGACACTGAAGCTTTCTTT
TRBD1	TRBV6-5	TRBJ1-4	-	CASRGTGGEKLFF	TGTGCCAGCAGAGGGACAGGGGGTGAAAAACTGTTTTTT
TRBD1	TRBV9	TRBJ2-7	-	CASSGWGQGAEEQYF	TGTGCCAGCAGCGGTTGGGGACAGGGGGCTGAAGAGCAGTACTTC
TRBD1	TRBV6-6	TRBJ1-1	-	CASSYWQGGSGGEAFF	TGTGCCAGCAGTTACTGGCAGGGGGGCTCGGGCGGTGAAGCTTTCTTT
-	TRBV20-1	TRBJ1-5	-	CSAGLPQHF	TGCAGTGCCGGACTGCCCCAGCATTTT
-	TRBV7-8	TRBJ1-1	-	CASTDTNTEAFF	TGTGCCAGCACCGACACGAACACTGAAGCTTTCTTT
TRBD1	TRBV4-1	TRBJ1-2	-	CASSQGTGGYGYTF	TGCGCCAGCAGCCAGGGAACAGGGGGCTACGGCTACACCTTC
-	TRBV7-3	TRBJ1-5	-	CASSPTTGSNQPQHF	TGTGCCAGCAGCCCGACGACGGGTAGCAATCAGCCCCAGCATTTT
TRBD1	TRBV4-3	TRBJ1-2	-	CASSQGWTGGTDELGYTF	TGCGCCAGCAGCCAGGGCTGGACAGGGGGGACCGACGAACTAGGCTACACCTTC
-	TRBV27	TRBJ1-5	-	CASSLSGQGNQPQHF	TGTGCCAGCAGTTTATCTGGGCAGGGTAATCAGCCCCAGCATTTT
TRBD1	TRBV7-7	TRBJ2-7	few	CASSLGQGATYEQYF	TGTGCCAGCAGCTTGGGACAGGGGGCCACCTACGAGCAGTACTTC
TRBD1	TRBV7-9	TRBJ1-5	-	CASTTSEGQANQPQHF	TGTGCCAGCACCACATCAGAAGGACAGGCCAATCAGCCCCAGCATTTT
TRBD1	TRBV4-2	TRBJ2-7	-	CASSQGPGQGSYEQYF	TGTGCCAGCAGTCAGGGACCGGGACAGGGGTCCTACGAGCAGTACTTC
-	TRBV11-2	TRBJ2-5	-	CASSLWQTETQYF	TGTGCCAGCAGCTTATGGCAAACAGAGACCCAGTACTTC